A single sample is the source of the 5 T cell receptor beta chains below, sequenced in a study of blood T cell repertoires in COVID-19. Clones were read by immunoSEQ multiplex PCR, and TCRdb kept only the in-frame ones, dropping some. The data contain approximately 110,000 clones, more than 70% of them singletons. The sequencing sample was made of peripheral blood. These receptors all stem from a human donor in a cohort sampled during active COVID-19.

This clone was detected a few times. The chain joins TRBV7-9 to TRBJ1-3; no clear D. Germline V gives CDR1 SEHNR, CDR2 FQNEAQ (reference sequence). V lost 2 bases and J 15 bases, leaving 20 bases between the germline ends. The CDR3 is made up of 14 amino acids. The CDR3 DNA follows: TGTGCCAGCAGCTTAACTGGTGAGGGCTCTAAGCGATATTTT. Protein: CASSLTGEGSKRYF.

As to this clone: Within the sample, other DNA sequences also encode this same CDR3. The CDR3 sequence is CASSHNNEQFF. For the CDR3, the DNA is TGTGCCAGCTCCCACAACAATGAGCAGTTCTTC. The J gene is TRBJ2-1, the V gene TRBV18; D ambiguous. This CDR3 region has 11 residues. V lost 6 bases, J lost 5 bases, and 5 bases lay in between. The germline V gene has CDR1 KGHSH and CDR2 LQKENI.

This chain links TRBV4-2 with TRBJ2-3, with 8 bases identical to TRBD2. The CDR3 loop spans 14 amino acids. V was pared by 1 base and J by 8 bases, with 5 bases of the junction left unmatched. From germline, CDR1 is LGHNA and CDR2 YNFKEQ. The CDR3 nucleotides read TGTGCCAGCAGCCAAGGGACGGCGGGGGGTACGCAGTATTTT. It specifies CASSQGTAGGTQYF.

The CDR3 spells CASSGIGLETQYF. The DNA of the CDR3 is TGTGCCAGCAGTGGGATTGGACTAGAGACCCAGTACTTC. The chain carries TRBV9 and TRBJ2-5, with a tentative D call TRBD2 (5 bases). The CDR3 sequence is 13 residues long. The V end lost 5 bases, the J end lost 4 bases, and 12 bases lay between the germline ends. From germline, CDR1 is SGDLS and CDR2 YYNGEE.

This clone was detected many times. The CDR3 region is CASSLDRVAYGYTF. CDR3 in DNA: TGTGCCAGCAGCTTAGACAGGGTGGCCTATGGCTACACCTTC. J is TRBJ1-2 and V is TRBV7-2; D may be TRBD1 (6 bases). The CDR3 runs 14 residues. The germline V and J ends were trimmed by 1 base and 4 bases, with 10 bases remaining between them. Germline CDR1 SGHTA, CDR2 FQGNSA.